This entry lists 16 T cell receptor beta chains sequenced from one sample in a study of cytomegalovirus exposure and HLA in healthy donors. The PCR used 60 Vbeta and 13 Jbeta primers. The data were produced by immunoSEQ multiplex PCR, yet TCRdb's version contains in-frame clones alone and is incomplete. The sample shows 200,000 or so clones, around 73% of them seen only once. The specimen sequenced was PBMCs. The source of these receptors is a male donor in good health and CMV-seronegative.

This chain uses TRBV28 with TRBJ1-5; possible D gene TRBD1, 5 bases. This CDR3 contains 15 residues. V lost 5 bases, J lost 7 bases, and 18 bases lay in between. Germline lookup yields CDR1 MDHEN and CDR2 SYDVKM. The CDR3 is CASSRSGQLGQPQHF. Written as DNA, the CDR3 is TGTGCCAGCAGTCGTTCAGGGCAACTCGGGCAGCCCCAGCATTTT.

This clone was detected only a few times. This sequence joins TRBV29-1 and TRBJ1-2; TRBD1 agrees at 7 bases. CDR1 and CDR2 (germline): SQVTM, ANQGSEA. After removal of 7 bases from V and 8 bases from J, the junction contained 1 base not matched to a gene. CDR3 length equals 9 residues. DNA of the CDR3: TGCAGCGAGGACAGGGGCTACACCTTC. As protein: CSEDRGYTF.

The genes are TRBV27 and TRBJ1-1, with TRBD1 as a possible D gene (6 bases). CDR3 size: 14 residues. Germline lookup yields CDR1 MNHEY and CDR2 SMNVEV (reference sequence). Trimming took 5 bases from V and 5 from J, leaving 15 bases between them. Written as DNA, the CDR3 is TGTGCCAGCAGTACACAGGGTAGTATAACTGAAGCTTTCTTT. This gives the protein CASSTQGSITEAFF.

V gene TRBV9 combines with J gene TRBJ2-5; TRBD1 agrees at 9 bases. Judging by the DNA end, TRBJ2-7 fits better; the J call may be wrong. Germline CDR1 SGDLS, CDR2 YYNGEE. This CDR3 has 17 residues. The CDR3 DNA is TGTGCCAGCAGCGTAGACCCTGCGGGACAGGGATCCTACGAGCAGTACTTC. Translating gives CASSVDPAGQGSYEQYF.

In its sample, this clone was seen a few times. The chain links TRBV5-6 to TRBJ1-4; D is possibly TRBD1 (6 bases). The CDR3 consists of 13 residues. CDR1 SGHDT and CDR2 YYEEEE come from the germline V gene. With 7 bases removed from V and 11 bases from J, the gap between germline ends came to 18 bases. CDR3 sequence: CASGTGRVGKLFF. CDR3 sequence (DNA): TGTGCCAGCGGAACAGGGAGGGTGGGGAAACTGTTTTTT.

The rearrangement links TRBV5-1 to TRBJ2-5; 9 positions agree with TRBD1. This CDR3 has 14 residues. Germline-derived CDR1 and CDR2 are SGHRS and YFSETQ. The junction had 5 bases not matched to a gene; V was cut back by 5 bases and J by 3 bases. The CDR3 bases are TGCGCCAGCAGACGACAGGGGGACAAAGAGACCCAGTACTTC. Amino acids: CASRRQGDKETQYF.

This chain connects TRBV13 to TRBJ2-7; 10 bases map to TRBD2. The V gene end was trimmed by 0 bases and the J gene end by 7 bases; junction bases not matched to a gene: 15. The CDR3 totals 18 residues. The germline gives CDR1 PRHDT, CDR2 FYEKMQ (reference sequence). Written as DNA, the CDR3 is TGTGCCAGCAGCTTAGGGGGGGTTAGCGGGAGGTCTCAACCGGAGCAGTACTTC. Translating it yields CASSLGGVSGRSQPEQYF. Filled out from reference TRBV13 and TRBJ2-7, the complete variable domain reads AAGVIQSPRHLIKEKRETATLKCYPIPRHDTVYWYQQGPGQDPQFLISFYEKMQSDKGSIPDRFSAQQFSDYHSELNMSSLELGDSALYFCASSLGGVSGRSQPEQYFGPGTRLTVT.

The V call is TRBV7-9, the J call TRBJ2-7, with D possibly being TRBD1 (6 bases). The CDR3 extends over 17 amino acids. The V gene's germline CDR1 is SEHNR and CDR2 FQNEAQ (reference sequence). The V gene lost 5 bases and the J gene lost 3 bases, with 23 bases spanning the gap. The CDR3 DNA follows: TGTGCCAGCAGCAACAGAGGAGCAGGGGTGGGGGTCTACGAGCAGTACTTC. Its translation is CASSNRGAGVGVYEQYF.

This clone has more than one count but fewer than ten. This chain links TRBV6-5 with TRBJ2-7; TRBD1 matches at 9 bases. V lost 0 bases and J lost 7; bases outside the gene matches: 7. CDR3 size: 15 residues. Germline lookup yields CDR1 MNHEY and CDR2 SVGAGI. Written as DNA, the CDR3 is TGTGCCAGCAGTTACTCTTGGGACAGGGTTCAAGAGCAGTACTTC. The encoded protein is CASSYSWDRVQEQYF.

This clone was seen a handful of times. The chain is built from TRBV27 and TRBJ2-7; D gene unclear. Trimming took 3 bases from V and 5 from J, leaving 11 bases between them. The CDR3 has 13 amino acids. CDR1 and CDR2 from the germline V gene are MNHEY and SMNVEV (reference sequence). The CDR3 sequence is CASSFEHSHEQYF. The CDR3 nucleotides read TGTGCCAGCAGTTTCGAGCATTCCCACGAGCAGTACTTC.

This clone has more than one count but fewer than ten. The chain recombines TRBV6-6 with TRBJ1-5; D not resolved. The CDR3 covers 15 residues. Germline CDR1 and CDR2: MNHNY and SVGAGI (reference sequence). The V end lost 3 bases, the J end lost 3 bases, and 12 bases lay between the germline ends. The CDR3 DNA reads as TGTGCCAGCAGTTATCACCCCGGAGACAATCAGCCCCAGCATTTT. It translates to CASSYHPGDNQPQHF.

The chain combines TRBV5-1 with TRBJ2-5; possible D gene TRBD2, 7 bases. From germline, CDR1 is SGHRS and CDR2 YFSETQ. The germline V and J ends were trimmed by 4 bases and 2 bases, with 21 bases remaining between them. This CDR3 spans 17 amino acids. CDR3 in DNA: TGCGCCAGCAGCCAGGGGCGGGGGAGCGGCCCACAAGAGACCCAGTACTTC. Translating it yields CASSQGRGSGPQETQYF.

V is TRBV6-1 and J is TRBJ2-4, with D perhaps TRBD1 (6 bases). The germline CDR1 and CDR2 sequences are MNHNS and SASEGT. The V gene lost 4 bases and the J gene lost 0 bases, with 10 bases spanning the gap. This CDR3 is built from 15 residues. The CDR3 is CASSAHRAAKNIQYF. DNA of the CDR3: TGTGCCAGCAGTGCGCACAGGGCAGCCAAAAACATTCAGTACTTC.

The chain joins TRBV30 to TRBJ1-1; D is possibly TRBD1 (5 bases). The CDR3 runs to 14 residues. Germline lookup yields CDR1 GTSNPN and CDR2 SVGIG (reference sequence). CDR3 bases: TGTGCTTTGGGACCGGATAGTGGGGGGACTGAAGCTTTCTTT. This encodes CALGPDSGGTEAFF.

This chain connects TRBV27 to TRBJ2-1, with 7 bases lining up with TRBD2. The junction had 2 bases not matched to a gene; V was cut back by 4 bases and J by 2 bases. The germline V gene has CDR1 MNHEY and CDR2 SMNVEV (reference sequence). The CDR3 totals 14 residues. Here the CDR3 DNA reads TGTGCCAGCAGTTCAAGCGGGACCTACAATGAGCAGTTCTTC. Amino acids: CASSSSGTYNEQFF.

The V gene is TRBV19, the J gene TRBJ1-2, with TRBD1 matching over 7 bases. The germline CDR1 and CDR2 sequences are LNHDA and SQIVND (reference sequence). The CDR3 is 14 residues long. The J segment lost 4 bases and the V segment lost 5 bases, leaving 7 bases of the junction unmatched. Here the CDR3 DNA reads TGTGCCAGTAGTCCTACAGACAGGGTCTATGGCTACACCTTC. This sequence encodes CASSPTDRVYGYTF.